This is a list of T cell receptor beta chains from one sample in a study of shared clonotypes between healthy human individuals. Repertoires were generated with immunoSEQ multiplex PCR, while TCRdb's copy carries only in-frame clones and drops some. The table includes roughly 2.1 million clones, approximately 94% detected once. Source material: naive CD8+ T cells from PBMCs. The receptor set was obtained from a man aged 18 to 35 in good health. Some clones in this sample may be carry-over from other donors' samples. The CDR3 runs from the conserved cysteine through the conserved F or W. D genes are given only for firm matches. Some rows have no size entry. The others give once, few or many, or a class for an expanded clone.

TRBJ1-2	-	-	TRBV28	CASSPPLGLERSYGYTF	TGTGCCAGCAGCCCTCCGTTGGGCCTAGAAAGAAGCTATGGCTACACCTTC
TRBJ2-2	-	once	TRBV29-1	CSARPASGELFF	TGCAGCGCCCGTCCAGCGTCCGGGGAGCTGTTTTTT
TRBJ2-2	-	-	TRBV6-5	CASSHWQQPTGELFF	TGTGCCAGCAGTCACTGGCAGCAACCGACCGGGGAGCTGTTTTTT
TRBJ1-5	TRBD1	-	TRBV6-1	CASSELRGLLNQPQHF	TGTGCCAGCAGTGAACTAAGGGGGCTCCTCAATCAGCCCCAGCATTTT
TRBJ2-3	-	-	TRBV28	CASSLTAPSTDTQYF	TGTGCCAGCAGCCTTACGGCGCCTAGCACAGATACGCAGTATTTT
TRBJ1-1	-	-	TRBV30	CAWSWGRGDTEAFF	TGTGCCTGGAGCTGGGGGAGAGGGGACACTGAAGCTTTCTTT
TRBJ1-5	TRBD1	-	TRBV7-2	CASSYGTGGYQPQHF	TGTGCCAGCAGCTACGGGACAGGGGGCTATCAGCCCCAGCATTTT
TRBJ2-5	-	-	TRBV27	CASSGRLGETQYF	TGTGCCAGCAGTGGACGCTTAGGAGAGACCCAGTACTTC
TRBJ1-5	-	-	TRBV7-9	CASSSTGQFNQPQHF	TGTGCCAGCAGCTCTACTGGACAGTTCAATCAGCCCCAGCATTTT
TRBJ2-1	-	-	TRBV13	CASSLGQSSYNEQFF	TGTGCCAGCAGCTTAGGACAGAGCTCCTACAATGAGCAGTTCTTC
TRBJ2-1	TRBD1	-	TRBV27	CASSPIDRAHEQFF	TGTGCCAGCAGTCCGATAGACAGGGCGCACGAGCAGTTCTTC
TRBJ1-1	-	-	TRBV25-1	CASTPGYGITEAFF	TGTGCCAGCACTCCGGGGTATGGAATCACTGAAGCTTTCTTT
TRBJ2-1	-	-	TRBV6-5	CASSQRSKYNNEQFF	TGTGCCAGCAGTCAGCGAAGTAAATACAACAATGAGCAGTTCTTC
TRBJ2-3	TRBD2	once	TRBV15	CATSRDSLAGGSDTQYF	TGTGCCACCAGCAGAGATTCATTAGCGGGAGGGTCAGATACGCAGTATTTT
TRBJ2-5	-	-	TRBV7-9	CASSSPATQETQYF	TGTGCCAGCAGCTCGCCAGCTACTCAAGAGACCCAGTACTTC
TRBJ2-7	-	-	TRBV2	CASSPQTNHEQYF	TGTGCCAGCAGTCCCCAGACTAACCACGAGCAGTACTTC
TRBJ2-2	-	-	TRBV28	CASSLAPKIGELFF	TGTGCCAGCAGTTTGGCGCCAAAAATCGGGGAGCTGTTTTTT
TRBJ1-5	-	-	TRBV7-2	CASSLGHKYQPQHF	TGTGCCAGCAGCTTAGGCCACAAATATCAGCCCCAGCATTTT
TRBJ2-7	TRBD2	-	TRBV4-2	CASSLGLAAYEQYF	TGTGCCAGCAGCCTAGGACTAGCTGCCTACGAGCAGTACTTC
TRBJ2-7	-	-	TRBV27	CASSFLGPTYEQYF	TGTGCCAGCAGTTTTCTTGGCCCTACCTACGAGCAGTACTTC
TRBJ1-2	TRBD1	-	TRBV9	CASSGVGTGGYGYTF	TGTGCCAGCAGCGGGGTAGGGACAGGGGGCTATGGCTACACCTTC
TRBJ2-7	-	-	TRBV9	CASSPSRGLGEQYF	TGTGCCAGCAGCCCCAGCCGGGGACTGGGCGAGCAGTACTTC
TRBJ1-5	-	-	TRBV11-2	CASSLAAGVGAQPQHF	TGTGCCAGCAGCTTAGCAGCGGGCGTAGGTGCTCAGCCCCAGCATTTT
TRBJ2-5	-	-	TRBV7-9	CASSLAAGQETQYF	TGTGCCAGCAGCTTAGCTGCAGGGCAAGAGACCCAGTACTTC
TRBJ2-2	-	-	TRBV6-5	CASSYFRQNTGELFF	TGTGCCAGCAGTTACTTCCGTCAGAACACCGGGGAGCTGTTTTTT
TRBJ2-3	-	-	TRBV4-3	CASSQERRRTDTQYF	TGCGCCAGCAGCCAAGAACGTCGGCGCACAGATACGCAGTATTTT
TRBJ2-5	-	-	TRBV7-9	CASSWGGPAGTQYF	TGTGCCAGCAGCTGGGGCGGGCCCGCGGGGACCCAGTACTTC
TRBJ2-7	-	-	TRBV30	CACHTRTQDGYEQYF	TGTGCCTGCCATACCCGGACACAGGATGGGTACGAGCAGTACTTC
TRBJ2-5	-	once	TRBV7-9	CASSLDRWRGGETQYF	TGTGCCAGCAGCTTAGATAGGTGGCGGGGAGGAGAGACCCAGTACTTC
TRBJ2-1	-	-	TRBV15	CATSIPRTVNFYNEQFF	TGTGCCACCAGCATACCTAGGACAGTTAACTTCTACAATGAGCAGTTCTTC
TRBJ2-1	-	-	TRBV27	CASSLTSWNEQFF	TGTGCCAGCAGTTTAACTAGCTGGAATGAGCAGTTCTTC
TRBJ2-3	TRBD2	-	TRBV9	CASSEGLAGVDTQYF	TGTGCCAGCAGCGAGGGACTAGCGGGAGTGGATACGCAGTATTTT
TRBJ2-7	TRBD2	-	TRBV19	CASSIGGYEQYF	TGTGCCAGTAGTATCGGGGGGTACGAGCAGTACTTC
TRBJ1-1	-	-	TRBV5-6	CASSDLTLATEAFF	TGTGCCAGCAGCGACCTAACCCTGGCAACTGAAGCTTTCTTT
TRBJ2-7	-	-	TRBV29-1	CSVEGVRPYEQYF	TGCAGCGTTGAGGGGGTCAGACCCTACGAGCAGTACTTC
TRBJ2-1	TRBD1	-	TRBV9	CASSVSGGAGNEQFF	TGTGCCAGCAGCGTATCAGGGGGCGCCGGAAATGAGCAGTTCTTC
TRBJ2-1	TRBD2	-	TRBV7-9	CASSYGPSGTYNEQFF	TGTGCCAGCAGCTATGGTCCTAGCGGGACCTACAATGAGCAGTTCTTC
TRBJ2-2	-	once	TRBV7-3	CASSLVVLMGSPGELFF	TGTGCCAGCAGCTTAGTGGTTTTAATGGGGTCTCCCGGGGAGCTGTTTTTT
TRBJ2-1	TRBD2	-	TRBV7-3	CASSPSGSSYNEQFF	TGTGCCAGCAGCCCGAGCGGGAGTAGCTACAATGAGCAGTTCTTC
TRBJ1-3	-	-	TRBV10-2	CASSEKGVPRSSGNTIYF	TGCGCCAGCAGTGAAAAGGGGGTCCCTAGGAGCTCTGGAAACACCATATATTTT